One T cell receptor beta chain is described in this entry. The specificity of this receptor is unknown. No base-level quality is on record; no much larger clone is a single base apart. Sequenced on an Illumina NovaSeq 6000. TCRalpha and TCRbeta cDNA libraries were constructed by 5'RACE with constant-segment primers, with sample barcodes and unique molecular identifiers being introduced. Trizol reagent was used to extract RNA from every sample. Libraries were amplified in two PCR steps, with a second sample barcode and Illumina TruSeq adapters added in the second step. The libraries were sequenced on an Illumina NovaSeq using 2 x 150 bp paired-end reads. Per the original workflow: The reads were demultiplexed and collapsed into UMI-guided consensus sequences using migec v1.2.7. Using mixcr v2.1.11, UMI consensuses were aligned to TRA and TRB V and J templates and then assembled into clonotypes. A clonotype was counted as expanded or contracted only if both edgeR and NoisET called the change significant, with noise models trained on biological replicates. For edgeR calls, the cutoffs were a false discovery rate-adjusted p below 0.01 and a log2 fold-change threshold of 1. As an exploratory analysis of dynamics, max-normalized trajectories of the 1000 most abundant clonotypes were examined by PCA with hierarchical clustering. The CD4 or CD8 phenotype of responding clones was assigned using the separately sequenced CD4+ and CD8+ repertoires. TCRdb redid the processing of the public reads, applying fastp at Q25 and MiXCR, and retained in-frame beta chains. Rows are unified per CDR3 protein, each entry keeping the most common DNA and genes. The V and J calls here are based on TCRdb, not the publication. In this sample the table shows some 160,000 distinct CDR3 sequences, 10% to 15% of which occur a single time. The ten largest account for about 3.3% of the sample.

This entry comes from a study of T-cell memory formation after mild COVID-19 (dated by TCRdb to the early 2020s). Context from the whole study: TCR sequence clusters from the two donors were found to be largely donor specific. Two young, previously healthy adult volunteers, one female and one male, were included in the cohort. T-cell clones expanding and contracting after mild COVID-19 in two donors were tracked by longitudinal TCRalpha and TCRbeta repertoire sequencing.

Overall results and qualifications from the work: Clones that contracted from day 15 to 85 showed balanced CD4/CD8 phenotypes, whereas a second wave of clones that expanded from day 15 to 37 leaned towards CD4+. The second-wave clones that peaked on day 37 were not confirmed to be SARS-CoV-2 specific. Contracting CD4+ clones turned up mainly in the CM and EM memory subsets, whereas EMRA was where CD8+ clones were enriched. The study included only a couple of mild cases, and larger cohorts that include severe cases with pre-infection samples were judged to be necessary. Some responding clones were detected in pre-infection memory, which suggested that pre-existing cross-reactive memory T cells had joined the SARS-CoV-2 response.

Ficoll-Paque density gradient centrifugation was the method used to isolate PBMCs. In the germline V gene, CDR1 corresponds to LGHNA and CDR2 to YSLEER. The V end loses 0 bases and the J end loses 0 bases, and a stretch of 9 bases separates them. Inclusive of the bounding cysteine and phenylalanine, the CDR3 is 16 residues long. Kept here is only the CDR3 DNA, which spans 48 bases and is read in frame from base 1. The sample consisted of PBMCs or a T cell subset sorted from them (not recorded which). The TCR was taken from a man younger than 30 who had mild COVID-19 (a few samples of this study predate the infection). The sample titles of this study are shuffled in the database, so cell type and time point are left out; the donor was told from shared clones. This chain joins TRBV4-3 to TRBJ2-4; the D gene is unclear. The base sequence is TGCGCCAGCAGCCAAGATCTGGGGTTAGCCAAAAACATTCAGTACTTC. It translates to CASSQDLGLAKNIQYF.